The rows below give T cell receptor beta chains drawn from one sample of a study of vaccination and CD4 T cells after COVID-19. No antigen has been assigned to these receptors. TCRdb reanalysed the PCR reads using MiXCR and keeps one entry per CDR3 protein. The table has approximately 7,700 distinct CDR3 sequences, 50% to 65% seen once; the top ten hold roughly an eighth. Material for sequencing was CD4+ T cells from blood, cultured in vitro. The receptors were gathered from a human donor in good health. Both conserved end residues are part of each CDR3. The D gene is left open where the match is weak. Clone size is given for some rows only: seen once, a few or many times, or a class if the clone is expanded.

>few|.|TRBJ2-5|TRBV7-9
CASSFQGGGQETQYF
TGTGCCAGCAGCTTCCAGGGCGGAGGCCAAGAGACCCAGTACTTC
>.|.|TRBJ2-1|TRBV5-1
CASSIRTGEQFF
TGCGCCAGCAGCATCCGGACCGGTGAGCAGTTCTTC
>.|.|TRBJ2-2|TRBV2
CARGDGNPGELFF
TGTGCCAGAGGGGATGGTAATCCCGGGGAGCTGTTTTTT
>.|.|TRBJ2-7|TRBV11-2
CASSIDTGWAYEQYF
TGTGCCAGCAGCATTGACACCGGGTGGGCGTACGAGCAGTACTTC
>.|.|TRBJ2-3|TRBV20-1
CSAREGVPQYF
TGCAGTGCTAGGGAGGGGGTTCCGCAGTATTTT
>few|.|TRBJ2-2|TRBV5-1
CASSAGIGELFF
TGCGCCAGCAGCGCAGGGATCGGGGAGCTGTTTTTT
>.|TRBD2|TRBJ2-5|TRBV7-8
CASSIRLAGLETQYF
TGTGCCAGCAGCATCCGACTAGCGGGGCTGGAGACCCAGTACTTC
>.|TRBD1|TRBJ1-1|TRBV5-1
CASSLGGQGNTEAFF
TGCGCCAGCAGCTTAGGGGGACAGGGGAACACTGAAGCTTTCTTT
>few|.|TRBJ1-1|TRBV21-1
CASSGRGGHLNTEAFF
TGTGCCAGCAGCGGCCGTGGGGGACACTTGAACACTGAAGCTTTCTTT
>few|.|TRBJ1-2|TRBV6-1
CASALWGGNYGYTF
TGTGCCAGCGCCCTCTGGGGAGGGAACTATGGCTACACCTTC
>few|TRBD2|TRBJ2-3|TRBV6-1
CASTYRRSGRTDTQYF
TGTGCCAGCACCTATAGGCGAAGCGGGAGGACAGATACGCAGTATTTT
>once|.|TRBJ2-3|TRBV7-2
CASSSHPDTQYF
TGTGCCAGCAGCTCGCACCCAGATACGCAGTATTTT
>once|.|TRBJ2-1|TRBV18
CASSPVLGSPVDEQFF
TGTGCCAGCTCACCAGTATTAGGGTCCCCGGTGGATGAGCAGTTCTTC
>.|.|TRBJ1-1|TRBV7-2
CASSVVWNTEAFF
TGTGCCAGCAGCGTAGTATGGAACACTGAAGCTTTCTTT
>.|TRBD2|TRBJ2-5|TRBV4-1
CASSPGLAGGRETQYF
TGCGCCAGCAGCCCCGGACTAGCGGGGGGCAGGGAGACCCAGTACTTC
>.|.|TRBJ1-3|TRBV19
CASSTGLLSGNTIYF
TGTGCCAGTAGTACGGGACTCCTCTCTGGAAACACCATATATTTT
>.|.|TRBJ1-1|TRBV4-3
CASSQEYGAVNTEAFF
TGCGCCAGCAGCCAAGAGTATGGGGCTGTGAACACTGAAGCTTTCTTT
>.|.|TRBJ1-6|TRBV20-1
CSASSGSPLHF
TGCAGTGCTAGTTCGGGTTCACCCCTCCACTTT
>.|.|TRBJ1-1|TRBV7-2
CASSPRTVTEAFF
TGTGCCAGCAGCCCCCGGACGGTGACTGAAGCTTTCTTT
>few|.|TRBJ2-1|TRBV7-2
CASSLGYNEQFF
TGTGCCAGCAGCTTAGGATACAATGAGCAGTTCTTC
>few|.|TRBJ2-7|TRBV6-1
CASRLAYEQYF
TGTGCCAGCAGGCTAGCTTACGAGCAGTACTTC
>few|TRBD1|TRBJ2-7|TRBV10-2
CASGEGASYEQYF
TGCGCCAGCGGAGAGGGGGCTAGCTACGAGCAGTACTTC
>.|.|TRBJ1-5|TRBV7-2
CASSLAPGAVQPQHF
TGTGCCAGCAGCTTAGCCCCAGGGGCTGTTCAGCCCCAGCATTTT
>.|.|TRBJ2-2|TRBV25-1
CASTGGYTTGELFF
TGTGCCAGCACAGGGGGGTACACAACCGGGGAGCTGTTTTTT
>.|.|TRBJ2-6|TRBV19
CASSIRGPGANVLTF
TGTGCCAGTAGTATTCGGGGACCTGGGGCCAACGTCCTGACTTTC
>.|TRBD2|TRBJ2-1|TRBV20-1
CSALPPSGGRHNEQFF
TGCAGTGCTCTTCCTCCTAGCGGGGGGCGCCACAATGAGCAGTTCTTC
>.|TRBD1|TRBJ1-1|TRBV19
CASSIQGAPGTAFF
TGTGCCAGTAGTATACAGGGGGCGCCCGGGACAGCTTTCTTT
>.|.|TRBJ1-1|TRBV6-1
CASSVTGRTEAFF
TGTGCCAGCAGTGTTACAGGGAGAACTGAAGCTTTCTTT
>.|.|TRBJ2-1|TRBV12-3/TRBV12-4
CASSLQGWTNEQFF
TGTGCCAGCAGTTTGCAGGGGTGGACAAATGAGCAGTTCTTC
>.|TRBD1|TRBJ1-2|TRBV4-3
CASSPTGGYGYTF
TGCGCCAGCAGCCCGACAGGGGGCTATGGCTACACCTTC
>.|TRBD1|TRBJ1-1|TRBV7-8
CASSIIGQGALSTEAFF
TGTGCCAGCAGCATTATAGGACAGGGGGCTTTGAGCACTGAAGCTTTCTTT
>.|TRBD1|TRBJ1-2|TRBV20-1
CSARLKGAGGEYTF
TGCAGTGCTAGACTCAAGGGGGCCGGGGGCGAATACACCTTC
>.|.|TRBJ1-6|TRBV20-1
CSAQGRGSLHF
TGCAGTGCACAAGGCCGGGGGTCCCTCCACTTT
>.|TRBD2|TRBJ2-5|TRBV11-2
CASSRAGARETQYF
TGTGCCAGCAGCCGAGCGGGAGCTAGAGAGACCCAGTACTTC
>.|.|TRBJ2-4|TRBV21-1
CEGFLAKNIQYF
TGTGAGGGTTTCCTAGCCAAAAACATTCAGTACTTC
>.|.|TRBJ1-5|TRBV30
CAWSVAGVLSNQPQHF
TGTGCCTGGAGTGTTGCGGGGGTCCTTAGCAATCAGCCCCAGCATTTT
>.|.|TRBJ2-1|TRBV20-1
CSARGQKLNEQFF
TGCAGTGCTAGAGGACAAAAGCTCAATGAGCAGTTCTTC
>.|.|TRBJ2-2|TRBV6-2/TRBV6-3
CASRVDNTRTGELFF
TGTGCCAGCAGAGTCGACAATACACGCACCGGGGAGCTGTTTTTT
>few|TRBD2|TRBJ2-1|TRBV10-2
CASRMAGGTSYNEQFF
TGCGCCAGCAGGATGGCGGGAGGGACCTCCTACAATGAGCAGTTCTTC
>.|TRBD1|TRBJ1-2|TRBV19
CASSKDRGSGYTF
TGTGCCAGTAGTAAGGACAGGGGTAGTGGCTACACCTTC
>.|.|TRBJ2-1|TRBV28
CASSLDNEQFF
TGTGCCAGCAGTTTGGACAATGAGCAGTTCTTC
>.|.|TRBJ2-5|TRBV20-1
CSARDLEGPGQETQYF
TGCAGTGCTAGAGATCTGGAGGGGCCCGGCCAAGAGACCCAGTACTTC
>.|TRBD2|TRBJ2-4|TRBV20-1
CSAPLAGIKNIQYF
TGCAGTGCTCCTCTAGCGGGGATTAAAAACATTCAGTACTTC
>few|.|TRBJ1-2|TRBV11-2
CASSRRQVYGYTF
TGTGCCAGCAGCCGCAGACAGGTCTATGGCTACACCTTC
>.|.|TRBJ2-7|TRBV28
CASRDSGDSYEQYF
TGTGCCAGCAGGGACAGTGGAGATTCCTACGAGCAGTACTTC
>.|TRBD2|TRBJ2-1|TRBV5-5
CASSFQTSGNYNEQFF
TGTGCCAGCAGCTTCCAGACTAGCGGGAACTACAATGAGCAGTTCTTC